The following is a TCR beta chain sequence with its context. This entry is derived from a study of blood T cell repertoires in COVID-19. Individuals aged roughly 18 to 95 years were recruited from 20 to 25 US areas. CDR1 is MNHNS and CDR2 is SASEGT in the germline V gene. With 2 bases clipped from V and 4 bases from J, the junction kept 4 bases outside the gene matches. CDR3 length: 15 amino acids. Methods used by the authors: Estimation of nucleated cell counts relied on the amplification of reference gene primers. This table comes from immunoSEQ multiplex PCR, and its TCRdb copy is limited to in-frame clones, with some not included. D and trimming come from the DNA, and the V and J calls and clone size come from that table. The sample consists of about 400,000 clones, roughly 86% of them appearing once.

The V and J genes are TRBV6-1 and TRBJ2-1; 8 positions match TRBD2. This clonotype was sampled from a woman aged 40 to 50 with acute COVID-19. The sample consisted of PBMCs or T cells enriched from blood (not recorded which). CDR3 amino acids: CASSEISGEYNEQFF. For the CDR3, the DNA is TGTGCCAGCAGTGAAATTAGCGGGGAATACAATGAGCAGTTCTTC.